This TCR beta chain originates from a study of cytomegalovirus exposure and HLA in healthy donors (dated by TCRdb to about 2017). Turning to the overall study: According to an earlier analysis of a few hundred of the donors, 150 million to 200 million T cells yielded 90 million to 130 million unique TCR beta sequences and about 300 Gb of sequence data. A later analysis re-analyzed previously published TCR beta repertoires from several hundred donors and added high-resolution HLA genotyping to study TCR occurrence patterns. Both class I and class II loci were covered by HLA typing, at four-digit resolution. Among almost 400 genotyped donors of the cohort, an average of approximately 240,000 unique TCR beta nucleotide sequences were sequenced per donor, about a sixth of them non-productive. Donor age, sex, ethnicity and CMV serostatus were compiled together with the repertoire data. Of the roughly 390 genotyped donors, over 80% were placed in the genetic ancestry cluster associated with self-reported Caucasian donors. An early release that covered around 590 HLA-typed donors contained around 300 gigabases of sequencing data and tens of millions of unique TCR sequences. The study used immunosequencing to profile the T cell repertoires of several hundred subjects and linked those repertoires to cytomegalovirus serostatus. To decide whether each TCR beta V gene segment behaved as functional or pseudogenic, an earlier analysis of approximately 600 of the donors relied on high-throughput TCR beta sequencing. Every discovery cohort repertoire had been produced on one sequencing platform. To predict cytomegalovirus infection status, the study combined high-throughput TCR immunosequencing, statistical association of individual TCRs with disease status, and machine learning. The study aimed to test whether cataloging public T cell receptors could reveal signatures of past pathogen exposure. Roughly 5 DR-DQ haplotypes were treated as single units for association and clustering because of strong linkage in the cohort. Besides the first cohort of around 700 subjects, a separate validation cohort made up of roughly 120 different subjects was used. In a later genetic analysis, genome-wide SNP genotypes for about 55% of the roughly 670 donors were used, and that subset was treated as a discovery cohort. The later analysis used no new phenotypic data to find candidate immune exposures, relying instead on TCR beta sequences and their occurrence across donors. Typing coverage differed by locus: A, B, C, DRB1 and DQB1 were typed in roughly 620-630 donors, DQA1 in 500 to 550, DPA1 in some 610, and DPB1 in 400 to 480. General study outcomes and caveats: Broadly in line with IMGT annotations, most TCR beta V segments showed up in productive rearrangements about 90% or about 30% of the time in an earlier analysis of several hundred of the donors. The cohort was sequenced for TCR beta chains only, and without alpha or paired-chain data the features that could be detected were limited. An association between a missense DCLRE1C variant and V-gene and J-gene trimming of TCR beta chains was found in a later genetic analysis and replicated in an independent cohort. Several of the top co-occurrence clusters appeared to be linked to parvovirus B19, influenza, CMV and Epstein-Barr virus, according to a later analysis. Most TCR sequences were seen in very few donors, while some public TCRs were found in many individuals. Immune exposure information for the cohort was limited to CMV serostatus. In a later analysis, most CMV-associated TCR beta chains were found to appear HLA-restricted, with HLA associations seemingly driven largely by CMV exposure. In a later analysis, TCR association rates were found to vary across HLA loci, with the most associated TCRs seen for DRB1 alleles and the fewest for HLA-C alleles. Correlated functional status among segregating V segments might be attributable to linkage disequilibrium, but an unknown experimental factor could not be ruled out. A further reported finding was that TCR beta sequences accurately predicted the HLA-A and HLA-B alleles for most subjects in the first cohort. In a later genetic analysis, fewer N-insertions in productive TCRs were reported among donors in an Asian-associated ancestry cluster than the approximately 630-donor mean. It was suggested by the authors that the approach could potentially be generalized to other disease states and immunological phenotypes. A few of the identified cytomegalovirus-associated TCR beta chains were confirmed in vitro to be specific for cytomegalovirus antigens. Because counts were too low, seventeen rarely observed V segments, including chromosome 9 orphons, were excluded from the earlier analysis of 587 of the donors. Strong co-occurrence of HLA alleles, especially DR and DQ, made assigning TCR associations to individual alleles difficult. A total of 150 or so TCR beta chains were listed by the study as associated with cytomegalovirus. Because HLA typing was unavailable for some donors at each locus, only the typed subset was used in association tests. Specific HLA alleles were associated with 15,000 to 20,000 TCR beta sequences at a false discovery rate of 0.05 in a later analysis. Cytomegalovirus status was reported to be diagnosed by the classifier with high specificity and sensitivity in both the original and validation cohorts. Presence/absence analyses assumed roughly uniform sequencing depth across donors, an assumption that may not hold. A cluster of highly shared sequence variants was judged likely to represent a technical artifact of the sequencing pipeline. Some IMGT-functional V segments, including TRBV6-2 and TRBV6-3, could not be told apart with the 87-base-pair reads, so those segments were excluded. In a later analysis, HLA-associated TCR beta chains were found to be more clonally expanded and to have lower generation probabilities than equally common non-associated chains.

The cohort consisted of approximately 690 healthy bone marrow donors. At the time of sampling, every cohort member was nominally healthy, though immune exposures that went unrecorded were likely present. The donor was CMV seropositive and was included in the group of 270 or so seropositive cohort members. Every donor gave a peripheral blood sample, and the peripheral blood mononuclear cells from that sample were used for TCR beta sequencing. Genomic DNA extraction from the blood cell samples was performed with the Qiagen DNeasy Blood Extraction Kit. The protocol used for the library was the immunoSEQ multiplex PCR assay. A mixture of 60 forward primers for TCR Vbeta segments and 13 reverse primers for TCR Jbeta segments was used in the multiplex PCR. The CDR3 region of rearranged TCR beta genes was amplified from genomic DNA with a multiplex PCR assay. Amplified TCR beta libraries were sequenced as 87-base-pair reads on the Illumina HiSeq System. From the authors' description of their analysis: A later analysis tallied roughly 76 million unique TCR beta chains across the 666 repertoires, and approximately 11 million of those chains were shared by two or more donors. Raw reads were error-corrected and collapsed into unique sequences with a nearest-neighbor algorithm that merged closely related sequences to remove PCR and sequencing errors. CDR3 sequences were aligned to IMGT reference sequences to assign V, D and J gene segments. For a sequence to be retained, a match of at least six nucleotides to both a V gene segment and a J gene segment was required. A rearrangement was called productive if the CDR3 had no stop codons and remained in frame with V and J, and every other rearrangement was called non-productive. CDR3 was defined by IMGT convention, running from the second conserved V-encoded cysteine to the conserved J-encoded phenylalanine. In an earlier analysis of more than 550 of the donors, sequences lacking an unambiguous match to a single V gene segment were excluded. An earlier analysis of a few hundred of the donors classified V segments as functional when productive rearrangements were above 56.7% and as segregating when the standard deviation between donors was above 5%. A statistical classification framework was built for diagnosing cytomegalovirus status from the catalog of TCR beta chain sequences. V and J gene assignment, in a later analysis, came from comparing TCR nucleotide sequences with IMGT/GENE-DB human TR gene sequences. A later analysis assigned CDR3 sequences and most-parsimonious VDJ recombination scenarios with the TCRdist pipeline. In a later analysis, every TCR beta chain was defined by the combination of its CDR3 amino acid sequence and its V-gene family, and reads without a unique V-gene family were dropped. In a later analysis, some 600 highly shared, low-generation-probability nucleotide sequences were removed to address suspected cross-contamination and a sequencing artifact. In a later analysis, a clonal expansion index for each public chain was calculated from normalized within-repertoire ranks of inferred template counts. Generation probabilities in a later analysis came from a VDJ recombination model fitted to out-of-frame rearrangements, and those results were checked against IGoR. Hypergeometric tests were used in a later analysis to score TCR-TCR, TCR-HLA and TCR-CMV co-occurrence, with a repertoire-size bias correction applied to the TCR pairs. A later analysis estimated false discovery rates by permuting HLA or CMV assignments 20 times. In a later analysis, co-occurring TCRs were grouped using DBSCAN, with TCRdist sequence similarity added in when clustering inside HLA-allele-positive subsets. Co-occurrence clustering excluded repertoires with fewer than 30,000 or more than 120,000 public chains, plus five with anomalous nucleotide sharing. The immuneACCESS repertoire file appears here via TCRdb, limited to in-frame rearrangements. These files lack a portion of the clones; in checked studies, under half of the deficit traces to unresolved V genes, and the cause of the others is not known. That table is the source of V, J and clone size, and D and trimming were worked out from the DNA. Counted in this sample were about 190,000 clones; just under 80% of them appeared once. The ten largest clones add up to approximately 6% of the sample.

In regard to this clone: It lacks a known antigen. No base qualities exist here, and no much larger clone lies one base off it.

The germline V gene supplies CDR1 SGHRS and CDR2 YFSETQ. Including the terminal cysteine and phenylalanine, the CDR3 comprises 15 residues. Just CDR3 DNA is preserved here, 45 bases in frame from base 1. At the junction V is shortened by 2 bases and J by 0 bases, with 10 bases in between. Here the chain combines TRBV5-1 and TRBJ2-3, with TRBD2 tentatively as D gene (5 bases match). What was sequenced was PBMCs. The sequence derives from a woman younger than 45 in good health and CMV-seropositive. Here is the DNA: TGCGCCAGCAGCTTACGAGGGAGTAGCACAGATACGCAGTATTTT. This sequence encodes CASSLRGSSTDTQYF.